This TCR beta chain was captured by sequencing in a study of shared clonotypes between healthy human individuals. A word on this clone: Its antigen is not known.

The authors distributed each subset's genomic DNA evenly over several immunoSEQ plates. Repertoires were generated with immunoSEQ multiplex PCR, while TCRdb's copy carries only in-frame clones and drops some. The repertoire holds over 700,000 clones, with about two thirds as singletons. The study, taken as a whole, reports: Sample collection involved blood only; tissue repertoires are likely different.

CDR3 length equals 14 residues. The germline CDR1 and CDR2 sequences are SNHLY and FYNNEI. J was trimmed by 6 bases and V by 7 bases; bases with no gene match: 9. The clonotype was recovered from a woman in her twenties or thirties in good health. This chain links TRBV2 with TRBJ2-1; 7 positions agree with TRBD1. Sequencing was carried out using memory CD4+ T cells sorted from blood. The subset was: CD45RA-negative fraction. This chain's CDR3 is CASKRQGLANEQFF. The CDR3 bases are TGTGCCAGCAAGCGACAGGGCTTGGCCAATGAGCAGTTCTTC. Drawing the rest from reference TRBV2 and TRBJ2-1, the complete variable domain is EPEVTQTPSHQVTQMGQEVILRCVPISNHLYFYWYRQILGQKVEFLVSFYNNEISEKSEIFDDQFSVERPDGSNFTLKIRSTKLEDSAMYFCASKRQGLANEQFFGPGTRLTVL.